This T cell receptor beta chain was obtained from a study of T cells expressing NK-cell markers. The overall study: Sorted T-cell subsets CD3+CD56+NKG2C+, CD3+CD56+NKG2C- and CD3+CD56-NKG2C+ were TCR beta-sequenced. Among eight sequenced donors, seven carried HCMV seropositivity while one was seronegative.

Notes on the study in general: HCMV specificity of expanded NKG2C+ T cell clones remained unclear.

Details on this clonotype: Its specificity is unknown.

TCRdb reprocessed the 5' RACE reads and stores each CDR3 protein as one record, lacking DNA. In all, the sample yields about 380,000 distinct CDR3 sequences. Sequencing was performed on blood T cells: a sorted CD56 or NKG2C T cell subset, CD4+ or CD8+ T cells, or bulk PBMC T cells (not recorded which). The TCR was taken from a man aged 18-75 years in good health.

This CDR3 is CASSLTRDTHNQPQHF. The chain employs TRBV4-2 and TRBJ1-5; the TRBD1 assignment by TCRdb is unverifiable without DNA. Germline CDR1 LGHNA, CDR2 YNFKEQ. The CDR3 sequence is 16 residues long.